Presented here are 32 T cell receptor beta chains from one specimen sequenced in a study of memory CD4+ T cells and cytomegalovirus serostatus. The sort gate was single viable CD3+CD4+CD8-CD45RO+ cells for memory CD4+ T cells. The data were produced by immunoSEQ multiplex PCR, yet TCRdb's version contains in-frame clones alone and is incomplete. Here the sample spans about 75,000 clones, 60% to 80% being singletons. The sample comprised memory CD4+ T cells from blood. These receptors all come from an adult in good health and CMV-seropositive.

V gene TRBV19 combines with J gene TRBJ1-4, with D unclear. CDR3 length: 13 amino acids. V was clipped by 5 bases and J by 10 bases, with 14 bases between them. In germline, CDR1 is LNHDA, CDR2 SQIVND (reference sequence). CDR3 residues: CASSFIEVGKLFF. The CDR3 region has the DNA TGTGCCAGTAGTTTCATAGAGGTTGGAAAACTGTTTTTT.

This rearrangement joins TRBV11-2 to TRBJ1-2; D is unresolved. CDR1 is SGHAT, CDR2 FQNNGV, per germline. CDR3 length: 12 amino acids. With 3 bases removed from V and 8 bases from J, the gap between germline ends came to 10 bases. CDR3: CASSFGKGGYTF. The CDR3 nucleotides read TGTGCCAGCAGCTTCGGGAAAGGCGGCTACACCTTC. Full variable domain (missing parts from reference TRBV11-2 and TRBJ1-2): EAGVAQSPRYKIIEKRQSVAFWCNPISGHATLYWYQQILGQGPKLLIQFQNNGVVDDSQLPKDRFSAERLKGVDSTLKIQPAKLEDSAVYLCASSFGKGGYTFGSGTRLTVV.

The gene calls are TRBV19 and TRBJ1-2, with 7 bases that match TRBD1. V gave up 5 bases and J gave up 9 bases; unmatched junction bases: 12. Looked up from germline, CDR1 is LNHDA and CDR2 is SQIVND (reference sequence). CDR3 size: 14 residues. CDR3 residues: CASSVNRGQWSYTF. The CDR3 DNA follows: TGTGCCAGTAGTGTTAACAGGGGCCAATGGAGCTACACCTTC.

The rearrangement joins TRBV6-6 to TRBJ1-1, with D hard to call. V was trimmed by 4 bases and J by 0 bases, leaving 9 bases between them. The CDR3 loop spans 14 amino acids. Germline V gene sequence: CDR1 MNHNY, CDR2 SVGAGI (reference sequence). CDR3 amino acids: CASSSRIMNTEAFF. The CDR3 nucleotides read TGTGCCAGCAGTTCCAGGATTATGAACACTGAAGCTTTCTTT.

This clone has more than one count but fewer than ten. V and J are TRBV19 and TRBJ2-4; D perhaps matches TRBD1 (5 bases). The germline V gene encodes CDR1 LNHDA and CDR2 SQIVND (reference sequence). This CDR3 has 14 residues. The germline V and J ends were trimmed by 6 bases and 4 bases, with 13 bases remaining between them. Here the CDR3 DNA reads TGTGCCAGTAGAGACAGACTGGGGAAAAACATTCAGTACTTC. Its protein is CASRDRLGKNIQYF.

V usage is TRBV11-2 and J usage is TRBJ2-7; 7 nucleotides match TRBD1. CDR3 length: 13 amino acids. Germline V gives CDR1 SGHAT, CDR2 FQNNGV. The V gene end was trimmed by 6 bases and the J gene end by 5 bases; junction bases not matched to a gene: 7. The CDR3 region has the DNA TGTGCCAGCAGGAGGACAGGTGTTGACGAGCAGTACTTC. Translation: CASRRTGVDEQYF.

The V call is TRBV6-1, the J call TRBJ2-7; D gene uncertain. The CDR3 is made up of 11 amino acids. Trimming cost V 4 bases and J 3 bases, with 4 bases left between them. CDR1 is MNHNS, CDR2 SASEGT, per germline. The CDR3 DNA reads TGTGCCAGCAGTGGTCACTACGAGCAGTACGTC. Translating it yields CASSGHYEQYV.

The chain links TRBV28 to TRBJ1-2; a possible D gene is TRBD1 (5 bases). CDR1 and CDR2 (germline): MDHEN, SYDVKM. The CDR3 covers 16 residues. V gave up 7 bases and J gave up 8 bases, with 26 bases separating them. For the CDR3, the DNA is TGTGCCAGCACCCTACCTCTGACCGGGACGGAAGAGGGCTACACCTTC. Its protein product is CASTLPLTGTEEGYTF.

As DNA, the CDR3 is TGTGCCACCTACCCCACCGGGAAAGCTTTCTTT. Translation gives CATYPTGKAFF. The chain has TRBV28 and TRBJ1-1; no definite D call. The CDR3 has 11 residues. Trimming pared 10 bases from V and 9 bases from J, leaving 15 bases between. Germline assignment: CDR1 MDHEN and CDR2 SYDVKM.

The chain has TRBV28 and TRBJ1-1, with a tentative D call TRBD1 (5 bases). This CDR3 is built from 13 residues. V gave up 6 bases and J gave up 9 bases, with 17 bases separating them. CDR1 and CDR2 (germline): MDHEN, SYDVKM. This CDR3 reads CASRLQSRVQAFF. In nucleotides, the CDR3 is TGTGCCAGCAGGCTCCAATCCAGGGTCCAAGCTTTCTTT.

In DNA form, the CDR3 reads TGTGCCAGCAGCTTAGAACTAGCGGACAATGAGCAGTTCTTC. The encoded protein is CASSLELADNEQFF. This rearrangement joins TRBV7-8 to TRBJ2-1; TRBD2 matches at 8 bases. Per the germline V gene, CDR1 is SGHVS and CDR2 is FQNEAQ. The CDR3 loop spans 14 amino acids. Germline trimming cut 1 base from V and 5 bases from J; bases unmatched to any gene: 1.

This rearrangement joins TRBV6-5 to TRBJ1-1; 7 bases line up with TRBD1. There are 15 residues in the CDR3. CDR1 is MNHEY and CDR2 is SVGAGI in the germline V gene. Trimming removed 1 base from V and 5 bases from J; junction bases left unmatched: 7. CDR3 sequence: CASSYFSKGATEAFF. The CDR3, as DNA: TGTGCCAGCAGTTACTTCTCAAAGGGGGCAACTGAAGCTTTCTTT.

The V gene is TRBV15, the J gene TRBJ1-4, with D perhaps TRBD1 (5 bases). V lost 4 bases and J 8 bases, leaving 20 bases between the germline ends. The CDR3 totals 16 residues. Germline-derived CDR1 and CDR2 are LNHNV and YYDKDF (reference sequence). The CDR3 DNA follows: TGTGCCACCAGCATAACCGGGACGTCAACGGGGGAAAAACTGTTTTTT. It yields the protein CATSITGTSTGEKLFF.

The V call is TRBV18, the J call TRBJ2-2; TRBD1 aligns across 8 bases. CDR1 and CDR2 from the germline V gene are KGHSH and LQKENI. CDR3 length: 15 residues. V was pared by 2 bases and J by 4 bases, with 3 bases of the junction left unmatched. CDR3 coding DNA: TGTGCCAGCTCACCAGTTACAGGGGGCACCGGGGAGCTGTTTTTT. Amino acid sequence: CASSPVTGGTGELFF.

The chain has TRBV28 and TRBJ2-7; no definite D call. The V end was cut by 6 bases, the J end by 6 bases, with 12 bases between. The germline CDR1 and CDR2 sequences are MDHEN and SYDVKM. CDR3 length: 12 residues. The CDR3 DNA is TGTGCCAGCAGCCTGGGTCCGTCCGAGCAGTACTTC. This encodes CASSLGPSEQYF.

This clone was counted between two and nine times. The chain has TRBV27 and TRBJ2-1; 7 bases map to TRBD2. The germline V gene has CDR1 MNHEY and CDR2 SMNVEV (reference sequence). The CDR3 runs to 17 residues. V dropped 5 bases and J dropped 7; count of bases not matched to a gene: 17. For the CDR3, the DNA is TGTGCCAGCAGTGCTACCGTTGGACCGGGACTACCTAATGAGCAGTTCTTC. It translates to CASSATVGPGLPNEQFF.

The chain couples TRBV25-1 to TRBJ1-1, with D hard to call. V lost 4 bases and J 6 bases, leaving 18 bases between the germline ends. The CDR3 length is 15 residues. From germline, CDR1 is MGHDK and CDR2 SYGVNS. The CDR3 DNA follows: TGTGCCAGCAGTGGCCAGTTTCGAGGGCGGTCTGAAGCTTTCTTT. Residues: CASSGQFRGRSEAFF.

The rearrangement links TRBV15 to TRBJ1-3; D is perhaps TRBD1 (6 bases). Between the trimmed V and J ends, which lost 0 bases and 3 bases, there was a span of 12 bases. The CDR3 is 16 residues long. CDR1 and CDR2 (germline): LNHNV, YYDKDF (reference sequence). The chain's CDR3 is CATSRDAGASGNTIYF. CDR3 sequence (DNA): TGTGCCACCAGCAGAGATGCGGGGGCAAGTGGAAACACCATATATTTT.

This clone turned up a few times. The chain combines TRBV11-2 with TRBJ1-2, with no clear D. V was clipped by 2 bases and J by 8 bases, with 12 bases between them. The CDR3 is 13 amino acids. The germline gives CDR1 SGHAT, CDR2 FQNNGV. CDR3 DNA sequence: TGTGCCAGCAGCTTACCCTTCGGGAGCGGCTACACCTTC. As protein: CASSLPFGSGYTF.

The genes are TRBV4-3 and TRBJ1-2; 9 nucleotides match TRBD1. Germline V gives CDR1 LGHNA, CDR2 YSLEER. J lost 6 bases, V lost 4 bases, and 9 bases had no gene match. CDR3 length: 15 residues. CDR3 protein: CASSLGTGTTDGYTF. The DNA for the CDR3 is TGCGCCAGCAGCCTGGGGACAGGGACAACGGATGGCTACACCTTC.

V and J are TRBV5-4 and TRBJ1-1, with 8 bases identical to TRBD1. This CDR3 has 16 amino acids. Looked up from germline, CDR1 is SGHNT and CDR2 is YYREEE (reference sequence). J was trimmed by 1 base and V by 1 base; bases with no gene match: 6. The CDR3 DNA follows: TGTGCCAGCAGCTTGCCGCCGACAGGGGCGAACACTGAAGCTTTCTTT. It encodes CASSLPPTGANTEAFF.

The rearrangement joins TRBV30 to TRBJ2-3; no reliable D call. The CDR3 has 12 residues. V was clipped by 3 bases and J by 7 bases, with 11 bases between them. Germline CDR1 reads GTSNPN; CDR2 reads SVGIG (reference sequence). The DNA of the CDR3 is TGTGCCTGGAGAATAGGAGATTATACGCAGTATTTT. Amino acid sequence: CAWRIGDYTQYF.

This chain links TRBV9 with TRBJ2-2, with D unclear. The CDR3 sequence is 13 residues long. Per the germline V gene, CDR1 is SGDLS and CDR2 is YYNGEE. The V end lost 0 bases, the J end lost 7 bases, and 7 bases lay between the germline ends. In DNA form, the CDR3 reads TGTGCCAGCAGCGTAGATCAAAACGGGGAGCTGTTTTTT. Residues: CASSVDQNGELFF.

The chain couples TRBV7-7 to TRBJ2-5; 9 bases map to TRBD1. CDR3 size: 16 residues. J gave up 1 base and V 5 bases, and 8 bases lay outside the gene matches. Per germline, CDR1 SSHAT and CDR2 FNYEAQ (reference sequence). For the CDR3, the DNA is TGTGCCAGCAGCCAGGATGGGACAGGGAGCCAAGAGACCCAGTACTTC. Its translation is CASSQDGTGSQETQYF.

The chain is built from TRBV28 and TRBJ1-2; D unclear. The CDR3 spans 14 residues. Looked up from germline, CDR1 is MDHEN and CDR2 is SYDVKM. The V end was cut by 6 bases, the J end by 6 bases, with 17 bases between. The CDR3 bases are TGTGCCAGCAGCCTACCCACCGGGTCTAATGGCTACACCTTC. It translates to CASSLPTGSNGYTF.

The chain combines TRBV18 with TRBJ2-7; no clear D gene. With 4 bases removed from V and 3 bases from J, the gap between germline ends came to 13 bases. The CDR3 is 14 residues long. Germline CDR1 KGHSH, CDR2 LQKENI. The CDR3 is CASSRTDNNYEQYF. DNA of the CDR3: TGTGCCAGCTCACGCACCGACAACAACTACGAGCAGTACTTC.

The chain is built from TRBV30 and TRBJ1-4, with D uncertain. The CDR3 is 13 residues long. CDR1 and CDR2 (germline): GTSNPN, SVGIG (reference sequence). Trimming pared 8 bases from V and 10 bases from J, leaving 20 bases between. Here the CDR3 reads CAKGEAAVGKLFF. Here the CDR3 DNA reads TGTGCCAAGGGCGAGGCTGCGGTCGGAAAACTGTTTTTT.

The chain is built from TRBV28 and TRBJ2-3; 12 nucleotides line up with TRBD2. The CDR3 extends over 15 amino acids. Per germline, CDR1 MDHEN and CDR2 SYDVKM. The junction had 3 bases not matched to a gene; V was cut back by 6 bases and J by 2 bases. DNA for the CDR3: TGTGCCAGCAGGACTAGCGGGGGACTCACAGATACGCAGTATTTT. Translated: CASRTSGGLTDTQYF.

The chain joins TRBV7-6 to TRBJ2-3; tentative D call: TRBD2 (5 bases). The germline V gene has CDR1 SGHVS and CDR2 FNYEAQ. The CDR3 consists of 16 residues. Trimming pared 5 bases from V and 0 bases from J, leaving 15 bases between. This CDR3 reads CASSPLDWTSTDTQYF. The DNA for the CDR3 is TGTGCCAGCAGCCCACTGGACTGGACGAGCACAGATACGCAGTATTTT.

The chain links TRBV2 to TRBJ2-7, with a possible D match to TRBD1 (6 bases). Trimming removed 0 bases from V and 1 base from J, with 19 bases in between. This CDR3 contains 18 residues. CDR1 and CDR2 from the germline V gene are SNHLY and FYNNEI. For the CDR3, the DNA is TGTGCCAGCAGTGAAGCGGGGGCCACAGGGATGAGGTCCTACGAGCAGTACTTC. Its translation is CASSEAGATGMRSYEQYF. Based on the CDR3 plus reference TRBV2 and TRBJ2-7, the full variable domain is EPEVTQTPSHQVTQMGQEVILRCVPISNHLYFYWYRQILGQKVEFLVSFYNNEISEKSEIFDDQFSVERPDGSNFTLKIRSTKLEDSAMYFCASSEAGATGMRSYEQYFGPGTRLTVT.

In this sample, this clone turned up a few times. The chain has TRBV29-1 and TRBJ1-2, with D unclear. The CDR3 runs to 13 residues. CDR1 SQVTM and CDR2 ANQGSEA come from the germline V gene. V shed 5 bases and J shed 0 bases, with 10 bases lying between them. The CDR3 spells CSVSPTANYGYTF. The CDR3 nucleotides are TGCAGCGTTTCACCCACCGCTAACTATGGCTACACCTTC.

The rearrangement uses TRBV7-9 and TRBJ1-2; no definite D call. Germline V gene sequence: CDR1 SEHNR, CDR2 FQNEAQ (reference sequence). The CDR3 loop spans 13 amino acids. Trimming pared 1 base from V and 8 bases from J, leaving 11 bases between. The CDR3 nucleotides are TGTGCCAGCAGCTTAGTGCCGGAGGGAGGCTACACCTTC. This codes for CASSLVPEGGYTF.